Given below is one T cell receptor beta chain in context. This specimen comes from a study of shared T cell receptors in the human thymus. Measured with immunoSEQ multiplex PCR; TCRdb has only the in-frame clones, and not every one. The sample has over 650,000 clones, about 90% seen once. Germline V gene sequence: CDR1 SGHRS, CDR2 YFSETQ. This CDR3 has 15 residues. J gave up 4 bases and V 4 bases, and 7 bases lay outside the gene matches. This sample also belongs to another study, concerning human thymus T cells. Per that study: Donors were healthy Finnish babies undergoing corrective operations for congenital heart defects. The study used thymus tissue resected during corrective heart surgery. Among thymic and blood repertoires, usage of V and J genes appeared biased. Related studies found that unrelated individuals share highly overlapping thymic repertoires.

The TCR comes from a boy younger than two with a congenital heart defect. Sequenced material: thymocytes. V gene TRBV5-1 combines with J gene TRBJ1-1; 10 bases map to TRBD1. The CDR3 DNA reads as TGCGCCAGCAGCCTCGGACAGGGGGGTCGCACTGAAGCTTTCTTT. Its translation is CASSLGQGGRTEAFF.